This T cell receptor (beta chain) originates from a study of blood T cell repertoires in COVID-19. Study-wide context: There were acute and convalescent COVID-19 samples, and they came from the United States, Italy and Spain. T cells, B-cell-depleted T cells, or PBMCs provided the cDNA or gDNA that served as material.

In the authors' workflow: Amplification with reference gene primers provided the estimates of nucleated cell counts. TCRdb keeps only in-frame clones here, not all; method: immunoSEQ multiplex PCR. V and J calls and clone size follow that table, whereas D and trimming were derived from the DNA. The data hold some 100,000 clones, with over 75% observed a single time. CDR3 size: 17 residues. Per the germline V gene, CDR1 is LNHDA and CDR2 is SQIVND (reference sequence). Trimming at V came to 3 bases and at J to 0 bases, leaving 8 bases not matched to a gene. Sequencing input: peripheral blood. This sequence was found in a woman aged 45-65 years with acute or convalescent COVID-19. The chain combines TRBV19 with TRBJ1-2, with 9 bases fitting TRBD1. CDR3 residues: CASSIGWDRATNYGYTF. In DNA form, the CDR3 reads TGTGCCAGTAGTATCGGATGGGACAGGGCGACTAACTATGGCTACACCTTC.